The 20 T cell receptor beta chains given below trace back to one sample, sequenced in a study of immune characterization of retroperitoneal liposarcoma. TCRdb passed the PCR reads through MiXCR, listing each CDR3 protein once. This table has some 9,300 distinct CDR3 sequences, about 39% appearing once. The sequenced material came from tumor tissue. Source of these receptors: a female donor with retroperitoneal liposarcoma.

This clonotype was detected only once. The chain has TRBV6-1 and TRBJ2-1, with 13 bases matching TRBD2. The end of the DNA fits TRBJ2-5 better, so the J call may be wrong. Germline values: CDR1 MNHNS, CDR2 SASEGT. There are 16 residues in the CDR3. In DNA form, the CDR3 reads TGTGCCAGCACCCGCTGGACTAGCGGGAGTTCTGGGACCCAGTACTTC. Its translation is CASTRWTSGSSGTQYF.

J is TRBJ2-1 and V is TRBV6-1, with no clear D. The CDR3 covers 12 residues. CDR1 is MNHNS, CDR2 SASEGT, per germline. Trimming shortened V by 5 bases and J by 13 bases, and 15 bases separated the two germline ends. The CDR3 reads CASSHDGETQFF. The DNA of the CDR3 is TGTGCCAGCAGTCACGATGGAGAGACCCAGTTCTTC.

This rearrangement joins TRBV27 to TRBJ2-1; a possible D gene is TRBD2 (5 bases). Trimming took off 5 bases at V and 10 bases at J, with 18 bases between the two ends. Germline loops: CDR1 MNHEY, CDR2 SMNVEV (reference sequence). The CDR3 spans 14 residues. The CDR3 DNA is TGTGCCAGCAGTACCCGGGGTCCCCCTAGGGAGCAGTTCTTC. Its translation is CASSTRGPPREQFF.

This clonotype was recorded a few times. Here the CDR3 reads CASSLGFRAYEKLFF. The CDR3 DNA is TGTGCCAGCAGCTTAGGATTTAGGGCTTACGAAAAACTGTTTTTT. The V call is TRBV7-2, the J call TRBJ1-4; D uncertain. The CDR3 length is 15 residues. V was shortened by 1 base and J by 8 bases, with 14 bases between the two germline ends. The germline gives CDR1 SGHTA, CDR2 FQGNSA.

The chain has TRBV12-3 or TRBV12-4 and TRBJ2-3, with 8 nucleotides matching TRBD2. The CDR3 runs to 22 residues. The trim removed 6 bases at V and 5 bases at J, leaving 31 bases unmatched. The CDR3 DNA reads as TGTGCCAGCAGCCTACGGAATGTTGTTCGTCTAGCGGGTTTACCGGGGGGAGATACGCAGTATTTT. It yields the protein CASSLRNVVRLAGLPGGDTQYF.

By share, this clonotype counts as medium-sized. In DNA form, the CDR3 reads TGTGCCAGCAGCCCGAGACTAGCGGGGGGGATAGATGAGCAGTTCTTC. Translation: CASSPRLAGGIDEQFF. The rearrangement joins TRBV7-8 to TRBJ2-1; the match to TRBD2 covers 14 bases. The CDR3 sequence is 16 residues long. The V gene's germline CDR1 is SGHVS and CDR2 FQNEAQ. J lost 8 bases, V lost 5 bases, and 8 bases had no gene match.

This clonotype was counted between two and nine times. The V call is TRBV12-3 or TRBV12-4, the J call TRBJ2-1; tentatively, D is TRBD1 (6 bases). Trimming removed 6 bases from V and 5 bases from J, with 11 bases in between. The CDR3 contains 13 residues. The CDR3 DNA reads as TGTGCCAGCAGGCCGAGGACAGACAATGAGCAGTTCTTC. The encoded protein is CASRPRTDNEQFF.

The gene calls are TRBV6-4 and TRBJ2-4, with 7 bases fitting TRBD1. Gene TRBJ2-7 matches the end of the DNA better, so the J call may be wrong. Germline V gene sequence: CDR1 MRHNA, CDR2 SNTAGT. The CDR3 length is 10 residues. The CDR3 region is CRDSHPEQYF. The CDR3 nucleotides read TGTAGGGACAGCCACCCCGAGCAGTACTTC.

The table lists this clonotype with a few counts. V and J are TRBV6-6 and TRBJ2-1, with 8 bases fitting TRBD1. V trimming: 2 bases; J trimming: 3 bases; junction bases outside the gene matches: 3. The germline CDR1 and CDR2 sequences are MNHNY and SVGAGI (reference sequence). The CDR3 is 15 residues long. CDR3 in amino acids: CASSYGQGHYNEQFF. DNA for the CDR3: TGTGCCAGCAGTTACGGACAGGGTCACTACAATGAGCAGTTCTTC.

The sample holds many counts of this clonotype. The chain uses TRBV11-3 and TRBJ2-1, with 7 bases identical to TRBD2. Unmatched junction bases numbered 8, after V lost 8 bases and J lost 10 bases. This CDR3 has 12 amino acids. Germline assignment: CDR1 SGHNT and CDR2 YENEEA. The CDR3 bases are TGTGCCAGCGAGGGACTATCCTACGAGCAGTTCTTC. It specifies CASEGLSYEQFF. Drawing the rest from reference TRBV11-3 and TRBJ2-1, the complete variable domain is EAGVVQSPRYKIIEKKQPVAFWCNPISGHNTLYWYLQNLGQGPELLIRYENEEAVDDSQLPKDRFSAERLKGVDSTLKIQPAELGDSAVYLCASEGLSYEQFFGPGTRLTVL.

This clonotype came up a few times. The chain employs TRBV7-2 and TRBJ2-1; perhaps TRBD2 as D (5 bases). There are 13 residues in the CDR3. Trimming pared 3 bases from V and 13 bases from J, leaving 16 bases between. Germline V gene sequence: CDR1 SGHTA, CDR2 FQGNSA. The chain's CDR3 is CASSFQVGETQFF. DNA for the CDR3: TGTGCCAGCAGCTTTCAGGTGGGAGAGACCCAGTTCTTC. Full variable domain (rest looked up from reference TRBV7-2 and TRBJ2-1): GAGVSQSPSNKVTEKGKDVELRCDPISGHTALYWYRQSLGQGLEFLIYFQGNSAPDKSGLPSDRFSAERTGGSVSTLTIQRTQQEDSAVYLCASSFQVGETQFFGPGTRLTVL.

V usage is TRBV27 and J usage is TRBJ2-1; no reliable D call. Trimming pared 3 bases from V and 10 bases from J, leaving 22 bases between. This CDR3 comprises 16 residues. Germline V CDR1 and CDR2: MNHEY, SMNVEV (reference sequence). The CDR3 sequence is CASSFNTHKNSYEQFF. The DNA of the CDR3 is TGTGCCAGCAGTTTCAACACCCACAAGAACTCCTACGAGCAGTTCTTC.

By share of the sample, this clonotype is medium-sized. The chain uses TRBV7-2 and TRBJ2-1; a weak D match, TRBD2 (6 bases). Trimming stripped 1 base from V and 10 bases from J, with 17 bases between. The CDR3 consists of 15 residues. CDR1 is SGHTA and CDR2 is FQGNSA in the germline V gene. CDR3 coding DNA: TGTGCCAGCAGCTTAGAGATGGGGGGAAACTACGAGCAGTTCTTC. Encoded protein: CASSLEMGGNYEQFF. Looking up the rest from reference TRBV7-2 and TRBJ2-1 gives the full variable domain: GAGVSQSPSNKVTEKGKDVELRCDPISGHTALYWYRQSLGQGLEFLIYFQGNSAPDKSGLPSDRFSAERTGGSVSTLTIQRTQQEDSAVYLCASSLEMGGNYEQFFGPGTRLTVL.

Written as DNA, the CDR3 is TGTGCCAGCAGTCTTCAGGGGGCGTACACTGAGACCCAGTACTTC. Translation: CASSLQGAYTETQYF. The chain has TRBV6-1 and TRBJ2-5; 8 bases are a match to TRBD1. CDR3 size: 15 residues. Germline assignment: CDR1 MNHNS and CDR2 SASEGT. V trimming: 5 bases; J trimming: 5 bases; junction bases outside the gene matches: 10.

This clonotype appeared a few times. The CDR3 sequence: CASSEGLSSSGRARETQYF. The CDR3 nucleotides are TGTGCCAGCAGTGAGGGCCTATCTTCTAGCGGGAGGGCCCGGGAGACCCAGTACTTC. The rearrangement joins TRBV6-1 to TRBJ2-1; 12 bases map to TRBD2. The tail of the sequence fits TRBJ2-5 better, so the J call may be wrong. Germline assignment: CDR1 MNHNS and CDR2 SASEGT. The CDR3 is 19 amino acids.

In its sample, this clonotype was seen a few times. The CDR3 nucleotides are TGTGCCAGCAGTGACAGGGTACGGGAAAAACTGTTTTTT. This gives the protein CASSDRVREKLFF. The chain couples TRBV6-1 to TRBJ1-4, with a weak D call TRBD1 (5 bases). CDR3 length: 13 residues. The V gene lost 3 bases and the J gene lost 8 bases, with 10 bases spanning the gap. Germline lookup yields CDR1 MNHNS and CDR2 SASEGT.

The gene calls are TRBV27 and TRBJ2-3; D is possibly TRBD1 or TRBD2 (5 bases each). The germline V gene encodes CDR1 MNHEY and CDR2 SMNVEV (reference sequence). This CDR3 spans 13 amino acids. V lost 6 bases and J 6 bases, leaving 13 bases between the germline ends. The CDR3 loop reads CASSGTHPDTQYF. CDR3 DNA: TGTGCCAGCAGCGGGACCCACCCCGATACGCAGTATTTT.

This CDR3 is CASGWPEAFF. For the CDR3, the DNA is TGTGCCAGCGGGTGGCCTGAAGCTTTCTTT. J is TRBJ1-1 and V is TRBV27, with no clear D. The CDR3 runs to 10 residues. The V end was cut by 8 bases, the J end by 6 bases, with 7 bases between. The V gene's germline CDR1 is MNHEY and CDR2 SMNVEV (reference sequence).

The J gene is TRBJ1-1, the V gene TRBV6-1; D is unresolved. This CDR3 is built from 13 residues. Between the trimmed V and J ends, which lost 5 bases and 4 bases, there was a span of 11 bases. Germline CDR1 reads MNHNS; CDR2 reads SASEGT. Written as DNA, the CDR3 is TGTGCCAGCAGTCTTCGGGTGGGCACTGAAGCTTTCTTT. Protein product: CASSLRVGTEAFF.

CDR3 bases: TGTGCCAGCAGCCCCTCGGGGCCATTTAACTACGAGCAGTACTTC. Amino acid sequence: CASSPSGPFNYEQYF. The rearrangement uses TRBV12-3 or TRBV12-4 and TRBJ2-7, with D perhaps TRBD1 or TRBD2 (5 bases each). The CDR3 has 15 amino acids. The ends were cut back, 6 bases at V and 3 bases at J, with 18 bases in the middle.